These 32 T cell receptor beta chains share one sample of origin, sequenced in a study of early T cells in non-severe SARS-CoV-2 infection. Using its own MiXCR run on the 5' RACE reads, TCRdb lists one record per CDR3 protein. Of about 37,000 distinct CDR3 sequences in the sample, 5.8% were seen once. Material: whole blood. Receptor source: an adult who was a healthcare worker with PCR-confirmed SARS-CoV-2 infection or an uninfected control (not recorded which).

This clonotype was recorded many times. This chain uses TRBV18 with TRBJ1-5; D is undetermined. The CDR3 has 16 residues. V was shortened by 3 bases and J by 0 bases, with 12 bases between the two germline ends. The germline V gene encodes CDR1 KGHSH and CDR2 LQKENI. The CDR3 region is CASSPRREHSNQPQHF. The CDR3 coding sequence is TGTGCCAGCTCACCGCGCCGGGAGCATAGCAATCAGCCCCAGCATTTT.

This clonotype was seen repeatedly, ten times or more. The chain has TRBV4-3 and TRBJ1-2; D remains unclear. CDR1 is LGHNA and CDR2 is YSLEER in the germline V gene. This CDR3 has 16 amino acids. V was shortened by 1 base and J by 4 bases, with 16 bases between the two germline ends. The CDR3 loop reads CASSQGTVGYSYGYTF. The CDR3 DNA follows: TGCGCCAGCAGCCAAGGAACAGTGGGGTATAGCTATGGCTACACCTTC.

To note about this clonotype: A much larger clone sits a single nucleotide away, making a read error possible. V and J are TRBV19 and TRBJ2-7, with 7 nucleotides matching TRBD1. The junction had 2 bases not matched to a gene; V was cut back by 3 bases and J by 0 bases. Germline CDR1 and CDR2: LNHDA and SQIVND (reference sequence). There are 14 residues in the CDR3. CDR3 sequence (DNA): TGTGCCAGTAGTATGGGGACAGCCTCCTACGAGCAGTACTTC. It translates to CASSMGTASYEQYF.

A few counts support this clonotype. The V and J genes are TRBV7-2 and TRBJ2-3; 13 bases match TRBD2. Germline V gene lookup returns CDR1 SGHTA and CDR2 FQGNSA. After removal of 5 bases from V and 3 bases from J, the junction contained 5 bases not matched to a gene. The CDR3 contains 16 residues. Written as DNA, the CDR3 is TGTGCCAGCAGCCTACTAGCGGGGGGGCTGACAGATACGCAGTATTTT. It encodes CASSLLAGGLTDTQYF.

This clonotype was detected ten times or more. The genes are TRBV7-9 and TRBJ2-3; D is perhaps TRBD2 (6 bases). V lost 1 base to trimming and J lost 2 bases, with 10 bases between them. The germline V gene encodes CDR1 SEHNR and CDR2 FQNEAQ (reference sequence). This CDR3 contains 15 residues. CDR3 bases: TGTGCCAGCAGCTTAGGGGCGGGACTCACAGATACGCAGTATTTT. Its protein is CASSLGAGLTDTQYF.

J is TRBJ2-4 and V is TRBV6-2 or TRBV6-3; D ambiguous. V was shortened by 5 bases and J by 1 base, with 6 bases between the two germline ends. Germline V gene lookup returns CDR1 MNHEY and CDR2 SVGEGT. This CDR3 region has 13 residues. The CDR3 DNA sequence: TGTGCCAGCAGTACGGGCGCCAAAAACATTCAGTACTTC. It is translated as CASSTGAKNIQYF.

This clonotype was counted ten times or more. This chain uses TRBV16 with TRBJ1-4; D unclear. CDR3 size: 14 residues. Trimming removed 1 base from V and 8 bases from J, with 11 bases in between. Germline CDR1 reads KGHSY; CDR2 reads FQNENV. CDR3 sequence: CASSQLAFREKLFF. The CDR3 bases are TGTGCCAGCAGCCAATTGGCTTTCCGAGAAAAACTGTTTTTT.

This clonotype was picked up many times. The chain has TRBV20-1 and TRBJ2-7; perhaps TRBD1 as D (5 bases). The germline V and J ends were trimmed by 4 bases and 2 bases, with 12 bases remaining between them. Germline loops: CDR1 DFQATT, CDR2 SNEGSKA (reference sequence). The CDR3 loop spans 13 amino acids. The CDR3, as DNA: TGCAGTGCTACGGGCAGGGTCCCCTACGAGCAGTACTTC. This sequence encodes CSATGRVPYEQYF.

This clonotype was picked up many times. This chain connects TRBV7-9 to TRBJ2-7; 9 positions agree with TRBD1. Trimming took 5 bases from V and 10 from J; bases not matched to a gene: 9. This CDR3 spans 13 amino acids. Per the germline V gene, CDR1 is SEHNR and CDR2 is FQNEAQ (reference sequence). As DNA, the CDR3 is TGTGCCAGCAGCCCGGCGGGGGACAGGGAACAGTACTTC. Translating it yields CASSPAGDREQYF. The full variable domain, rest sourced from reference TRBV7-9 and TRBJ2-7, is DTGVSQNPRHKITKRGQNVTFRCDPISEHNRLYWYRQTLGQGPEFLTYFQNEAQLEKSRLLSDRFSAERPKGSFSTLEIQRTEQGDSAMYLCASSPAGDREQYFGPGTRLTVT.

This clonotype was picked up a small number of times. The chain carries TRBV14 and TRBJ1-1; the D is unclear. The V and J ends lost 0 bases and 1 base respectively, with 12 bases between them. Germline V gene lookup returns CDR1 SGHDN and CDR2 FVKESK. The CDR3 length is 16 residues. CDR3 nucleotides: TGTGCCAGCAGCCAAGACCTTGGTACGGCGAACACTGAAGCTTTCTTT. It codes for CASSQDLGTANTEAFF.

This clonotype was seen at least ten times. The rearrangement uses TRBV28 and TRBJ2-5; TRBD1 matches 7 bases. This CDR3 comprises 14 residues. Germline values: CDR1 MDHEN, CDR2 SYDVKM. Losses at the gene ends were 6 bases for V and 3 bases for J; bases not matched to a gene: 7. In nucleotides, the CDR3 is TGTGCCAGCAGCTCCGGGACAGTAAAAGAGACCCAGTACTTC. The encoded protein is CASSSGTVKETQYF.

Concerning this clonotype: A much larger clone lies a single base off, so this may be a read error. The rearrangement links TRBV10-3 to TRBJ2-7; the match to TRBD2 covers 10 bases. This CDR3 region has 14 residues. CDR1 ENHRY and CDR2 SYGVKD come from the germline V gene. Here the CDR3 DNA reads TGTGTCATCGCAGCGGGAGGGACCTCCTACGAGCAGTACTTC. This encodes CVIAAGGTSYEQYF.

This clonotype was seen a handful of times. V usage is TRBV6-2 or TRBV6-3 and J usage is TRBJ2-2; no reliable D call. Germline V gives CDR1 MNHEY, CDR2 SVGEGT. This CDR3 has 12 residues. Trimming cost V 6 bases and J 6 bases, with 8 bases left between them. CDR3 residues: CASRLSAGELFF. CDR3 sequence (DNA): TGTGCCAGCAGGCTTAGTGCCGGGGAGCTGTTTTTT.

This clonotype has ten or more counts. This chain links TRBV7-2 with TRBJ2-3; D perhaps matches TRBD2 (5 bases). The CDR3 has 13 amino acids. The ends were cut back, 11 bases at V and 7 bases at J, with 19 bases in the middle. Germline assignment: CDR1 SGHTA and CDR2 FQGNSA. As DNA, the CDR3 is TGTGCCTTCGGAGGCGGCCTTGGATATACGCAGTATTTT. Translated: CAFGGGLGYTQYF.

The gene calls are TRBV18 and TRBJ2-1, with TRBD2 matching 7 bases. Germline loops: CDR1 KGHSH, CDR2 LQKENI. This CDR3 region has 15 residues. V trimming: 2 bases; J trimming: 2 bases; junction bases outside the gene matches: 3. The CDR3, as DNA: TGTGCCAGCTCACCAGGGAGCGGGACCTACAATGAGCAGTTCTTC. Encoded protein: CASSPGSGTYNEQFF.

This clonotype has a count of ten or more. This chain joins TRBV20-1 and TRBJ2-3; 9 bases align to TRBD2. The CDR3 runs 14 residues. Germline values: CDR1 DFQATT, CDR2 SNEGSKA (reference sequence). After removal of 3 bases from V and 3 bases from J, the junction contained 4 bases not matched to a gene. CDR3: CSASVAGVTDTQYF. Written as DNA, the CDR3 is TGCAGTGCTAGCGTAGCGGGAGTTACAGATACGCAGTATTTT.

This clonotype was seen repeatedly, ten times or more. This chain joins TRBV27 and TRBJ1-2, with unresolved D. The V end lost 6 bases, the J end lost 3 bases, and 11 bases lay between the germline ends. There are 13 residues in the CDR3. In germline, CDR1 is MNHEY, CDR2 SMNVEV (reference sequence). The CDR3, as DNA: TGTGCCAGCAGCAACGGGCAGGACTATGGCTACACCTTC. It yields the protein CASSNGQDYGYTF.

This clonotype came up many times. The J gene is TRBJ1-4, the V gene TRBV7-9; D is undetermined. Trimming cost V 1 base and J 11 bases, with 8 bases left between them. Germline CDR1 and CDR2: SEHNR and FQNEAQ (reference sequence). The CDR3 contains 12 residues. The CDR3 DNA reads TGTGCCAGCAGCTTAGAAGTCGGGAAACTGTTTTTT. Translation: CASSLEVGKLFF.

This clonotype was seen repeatedly, ten times or more. The chain employs TRBV5-1 and TRBJ1-4, with 9 bases fitting TRBD1. V dropped 2 bases and J dropped 7; count of bases not matched to a gene: 6. Germline CDR1 and CDR2: SGHRS and YFSETQ. The CDR3 covers 15 residues. CDR3 region: CASSFGQGLSEKLFF. The CDR3 DNA is TGCGCCAGCAGCTTTGGACAGGGGCTTAGTGAAAAACTGTTTTTT.

The chain carries TRBV30 and TRBJ2-1; 12 bases map to TRBD1. The CDR3 loop spans 17 amino acids. The J segment lost 5 bases and the V segment lost 4 bases, leaving 12 bases of the junction unmatched. Germline V CDR1 and CDR2: GTSNPN, SVGIG (reference sequence). The CDR3 sequence: CAWTKNWGQGANNEQFF. In DNA form, the CDR3 reads TGTGCCTGGACCAAGAACTGGGGACAGGGGGCAAACAATGAGCAGTTCTTC.

A remark on this clonotype: This sequence may be a read error, since a much larger clone differs from it by one base. V and J are TRBV29-1 and TRBJ2-2; D perhaps matches TRBD1 (6 bases). The CDR3 spans 13 residues. Germline V gene sequence: CDR1 SQVTM, CDR2 ANQGSEA. V lost 4 bases, J lost 7 bases, and 13 bases lay in between. The CDR3 spells CSVGRGFVGELFF. The DNA of the CDR3 is TGCAGCGTTGGTAGGGGGTTTGTCGGGGAGCTGTTTTTT.

This clonotype was recorded a few times. The rearrangement links TRBV18 to TRBJ2-7; no firm D call. This CDR3 has 14 amino acids. Deletions cut 3 bases from V and 0 bases from J, with 9 bases between. Germline V lookup: CDR1 KGHSH, CDR2 LQKENI. CDR3 in amino acids: CASSPAPDSYEQYF. The DNA of the CDR3 is TGTGCCAGCTCACCCGCGCCAGACTCCTACGAGCAGTACTTC.

In this sample, this clonotype turned up many times. The chain is built from TRBV20-1 and TRBJ2-7, with D possibly being TRBD1 or TRBD2 (5 bases each). CDR1 is DFQATT and CDR2 is SNEGSKA in the germline V gene (reference sequence). V was shortened by 0 bases and J by 6 bases, with 30 bases between the two germline ends. This CDR3 is built from 19 residues. The CDR3 spells CSARDLTGQPGTPSSEQYF. The DNA of the CDR3 is TGCAGTGCTAGAGACCTTACGGGTCAGCCCGGGACCCCGTCCAGCGAGCAGTACTTC.

This clonotype showed up many times. The CDR3 nucleotides read TGTGCCAGCAGCCAGGACCTAGCGAACAATGAGCAGTTCTTC. Translation gives CASSQDLANNEQFF. V gene TRBV3-1 combines with J gene TRBJ2-1, with a weak D call TRBD2 (6 bases). The CDR3 loop spans 14 amino acids. CDR1 and CDR2 (germline): LGHDT, YNNKEL (reference sequence). Trimming cost V 3 bases and J 5 bases, with 11 bases left between them.

This clonotype was counted many times. The rearrangement uses TRBV3-1 and TRBJ2-5; D remains ambiguous. CDR3 length: 16 amino acids. The V gene's germline CDR1 is LGHDT and CDR2 YNNKEL (reference sequence). Between the trimmed V and J ends, which lost 1 base and 4 bases, there was a span of 16 bases. The CDR3 protein is CASSQVGLPGPETQYF. CDR3 nucleotide sequence: TGTGCCAGCAGCCAAGTCGGGCTCCCCGGTCCAGAGACCCAGTACTTC.

Note on this clonotype: This clone may be a read error of a much larger clone one base away. The chain is built from TRBV7-9 and TRBJ1-1; no firm D call. The germline gives CDR1 SEHNR, CDR2 FQNEAQ (reference sequence). CDR3 length: 13 amino acids. V was shortened by 6 bases and J by 4 bases, with 12 bases between the two germline ends. The CDR3 sequence is CASSLMEGTEAFF. CDR3 DNA: TGTGCCAGCAGTCTAATGGAGGGCACTGAAGCTTTCTTT. Using reference TRBV7-9 and TRBJ1-1 for the parts outside the CDR3, the full variable domain is DTGVSQNPRHKITKRGQNVTFRCDPISEHNRLYWYRQTLGQGPEFLTYFQNEAQLEKSRLLSDRFSAERPKGSFSTLEIQRTEQGDSAMYLCASSLMEGTEAFFGQGTRLTVV.

This clonotype was counted many times. The chain joins TRBV2 to TRBJ2-7; the match to TRBD1 covers 8 bases. Germline lookup yields CDR1 SNHLY and CDR2 FYNNEI. The CDR3 length is 13 residues. Trimming at V came to 6 bases and at J to 3 bases, leaving 4 bases not matched to a gene. Here the CDR3 reads CASSSGTGYEQYF. CDR3 DNA: TGTGCCAGCAGCTCCGGGACAGGCTACGAGCAGTACTTC.

This clonotype was observed a few times. V gene TRBV5-1 combines with J gene TRBJ2-3; the match to TRBD1 covers 7 bases. V was pared by 1 base and J by 2 bases, with 4 bases of the junction left unmatched. In germline, CDR1 is SGHRS, CDR2 YFSETQ. The CDR3 has 15 residues. In DNA, the CDR3 is TGCGCCAGCAGCTTGCCAGGGGGAGACACAGATACGCAGTATTTT. Amino acid sequence: CASSLPGGDTDTQYF.

This clonotype was detected ten times or more. The V gene is TRBV29-1, the J gene TRBJ1-1; D gene uncertain. Between the trimmed V and J ends, which lost 4 bases and 4 bases, there was a span of 10 bases. Germline V gene data show CDR1 as SQVTM and CDR2 as ANQGSEA. The CDR3 is made up of 12 amino acids. For the CDR3, the DNA is TGCAGCGTTGCCGGCTTGGGCACTGAAGCTTTCTTT. This gives the protein CSVAGLGTEAFF.

This clonotype was recorded many times. V gene TRBV28 combines with J gene TRBJ1-4; D not resolved. Germline loops: CDR1 MDHEN, CDR2 SYDVKM. The CDR3 length is 13 residues. V gave up 8 bases and J gave up 3 bases, with 10 bases separating them. The CDR3 loop is CASWGGANEKLFF. In DNA form, the CDR3 reads TGTGCCAGCTGGGGAGGAGCTAATGAAAAACTGTTTTTT. Full variable domain (missing parts from reference TRBV28 and TRBJ1-4): DVKVTQSSRYLVKRTGEKVFLECVQDMDHENMFWYRQDPGLGLRLIYFSYDVKMKEKGDIPEGYSVSREKKERFSLILESASTNQTSMYLCASWGGANEKLFFGSGTQLSVL.

There are many counts of this clonotype. The chain joins TRBV11-2 to TRBJ2-3, with 8 bases identical to TRBD1. J lost 5 bases, V lost 4 bases, and 2 bases had no gene match. Germline values: CDR1 SGHAT, CDR2 FQNNGV. The CDR3 runs to 13 residues. As DNA, the CDR3 is TGTGCCAGCAGCTCCGGACAGGGAGATACGCAGTATTTT. Translated, it gives CASSSGQGDTQYF.

Ten or more counts support this clonotype. This chain connects TRBV5-1 to TRBJ2-7; D is perhaps TRBD2 (6 bases). Germline V gene sequence: CDR1 SGHRS, CDR2 YFSETQ. The CDR3 sequence is 15 residues long. Deletions cut 0 bases from V and 4 bases from J, with 14 bases between. CDR3 sequence: CASSLVSTGEYEQYF. The CDR3 DNA follows: TGCGCCAGCAGCTTGGTCTCGACGGGAGAATACGAGCAGTACTTC.